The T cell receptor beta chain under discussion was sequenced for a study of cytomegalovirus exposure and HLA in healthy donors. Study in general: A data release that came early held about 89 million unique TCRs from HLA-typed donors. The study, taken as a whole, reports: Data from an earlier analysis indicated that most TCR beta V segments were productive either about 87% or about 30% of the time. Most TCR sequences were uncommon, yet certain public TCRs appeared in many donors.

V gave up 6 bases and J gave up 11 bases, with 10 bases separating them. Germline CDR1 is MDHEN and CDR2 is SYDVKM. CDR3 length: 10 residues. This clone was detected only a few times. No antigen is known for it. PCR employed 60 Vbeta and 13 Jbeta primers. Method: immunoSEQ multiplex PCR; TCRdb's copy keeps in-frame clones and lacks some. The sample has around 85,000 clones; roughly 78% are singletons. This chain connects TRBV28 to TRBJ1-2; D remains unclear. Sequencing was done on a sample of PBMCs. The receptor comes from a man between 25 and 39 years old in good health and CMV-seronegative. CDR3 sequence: CASSPLGYTF. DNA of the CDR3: TGTGCCAGCAGCCCCCTCGGGTACACCTTC.